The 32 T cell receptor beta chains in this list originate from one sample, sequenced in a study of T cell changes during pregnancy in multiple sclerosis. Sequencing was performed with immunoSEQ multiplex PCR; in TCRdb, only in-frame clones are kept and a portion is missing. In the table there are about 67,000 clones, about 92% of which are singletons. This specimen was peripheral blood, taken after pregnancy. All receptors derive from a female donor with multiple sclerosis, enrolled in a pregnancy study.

CDR3 in DNA: TGTGCCAGCAGACCTACAACTAGCGGGAGCTTGGGGGAGCAGTTCTTC. This sequence encodes CASRPTTSGSLGEQFF. The chain combines TRBV6-6 with TRBJ2-1, with 11 bases that match TRBD2. The germline gives CDR1 MNHNY, CDR2 SVGAGI (reference sequence). With V trimmed by 6 bases and J by 10 bases, 14 bases remained unmatched. The CDR3 covers 16 residues.

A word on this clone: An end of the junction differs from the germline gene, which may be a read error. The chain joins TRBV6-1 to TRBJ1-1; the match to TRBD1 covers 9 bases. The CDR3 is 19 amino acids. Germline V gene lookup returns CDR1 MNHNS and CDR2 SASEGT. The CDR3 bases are TGTGCCAGCAGGGAAGACCCCCGAGGGGGGACAGGGAGAAACACTGAAGCTTTCTTT. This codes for CASREDPRGGTGRNTEAFF.

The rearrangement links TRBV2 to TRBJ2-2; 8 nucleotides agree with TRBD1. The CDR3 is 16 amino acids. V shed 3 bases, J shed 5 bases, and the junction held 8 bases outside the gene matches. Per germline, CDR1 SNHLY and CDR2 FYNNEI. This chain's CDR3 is CASSDRTGRLTGELFF. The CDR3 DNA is TGTGCCAGCAGTGATCGGACAGGGCGGCTGACCGGGGAGCTGTTTTTT.

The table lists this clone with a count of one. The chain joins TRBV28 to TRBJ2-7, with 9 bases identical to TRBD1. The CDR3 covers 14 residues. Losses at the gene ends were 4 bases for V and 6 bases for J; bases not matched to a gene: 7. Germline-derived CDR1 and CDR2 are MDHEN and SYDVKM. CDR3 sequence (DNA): TGTGCCAGCAGTTCGACAGGGGGAACTGCCGAGCAGTACTTC. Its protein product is CASSSTGGTAEQYF.

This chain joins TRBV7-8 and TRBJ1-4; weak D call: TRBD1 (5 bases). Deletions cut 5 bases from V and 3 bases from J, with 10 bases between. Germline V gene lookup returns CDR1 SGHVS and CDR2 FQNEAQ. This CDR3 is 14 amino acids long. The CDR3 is CASSLGTSNEKLFF. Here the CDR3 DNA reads TGTGCCAGCAGCCTGGGGACTTCTAATGAAAAACTGTTTTTT.

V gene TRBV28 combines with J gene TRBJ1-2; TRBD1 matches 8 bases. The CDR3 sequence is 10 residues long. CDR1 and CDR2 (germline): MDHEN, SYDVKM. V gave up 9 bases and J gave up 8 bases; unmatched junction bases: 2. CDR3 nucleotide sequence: TGTGCCAGTGGGGACAGGGGCTACACCTTC. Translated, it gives CASGDRGYTF.

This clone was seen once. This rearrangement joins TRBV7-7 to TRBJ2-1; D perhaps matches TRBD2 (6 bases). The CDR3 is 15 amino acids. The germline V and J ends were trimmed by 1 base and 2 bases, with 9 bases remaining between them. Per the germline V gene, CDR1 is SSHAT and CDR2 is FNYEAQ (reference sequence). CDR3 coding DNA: TGTGCCAGCAGCTTAGACGGGAGCGCCTACAATGAGCAGTTCTTC. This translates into CASSLDGSAYNEQFF.

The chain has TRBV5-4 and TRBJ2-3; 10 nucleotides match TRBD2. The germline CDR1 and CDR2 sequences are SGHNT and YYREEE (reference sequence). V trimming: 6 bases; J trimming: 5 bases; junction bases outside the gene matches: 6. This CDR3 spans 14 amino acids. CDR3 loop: CASMKREGVDTQYF. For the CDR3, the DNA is TGTGCCAGCATGAAGCGGGAGGGTGTAGATACGCAGTATTTT. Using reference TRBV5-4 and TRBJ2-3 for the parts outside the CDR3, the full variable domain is ETGVTQSPTHLIKTRGQQVTLRCSSQSGHNTVSWYQQALGQGPQFIFQYYREEENGRGNFPPRFSGLQFPNYSSELNVNALELDDSALYLCASMKREGVDTQYFGPGTRLTVL.

The CDR3, as DNA: TGTGCCAGCAGTGGACGGTCAAGACTAGCCGGAGATACGCAGTATTTT. Amino acids: CASSGRSRLAGDTQYF. The chain recombines TRBV6-1 with TRBJ2-3, with TRBD2 matching 7 bases. CDR3 length equals 16 residues. Germline-derived CDR1 and CDR2 are MNHNS and SASEGT. V lost 4 bases, J lost 5 bases, and 12 bases stayed unmatched.

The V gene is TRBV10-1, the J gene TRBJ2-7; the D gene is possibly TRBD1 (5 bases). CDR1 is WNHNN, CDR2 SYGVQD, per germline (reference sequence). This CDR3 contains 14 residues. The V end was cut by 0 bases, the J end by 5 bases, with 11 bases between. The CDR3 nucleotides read TGCGCCAGCAGTGAGTCCGGCAGGGTGGACGAGCAGTACTTC. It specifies CASSESGRVDEQYF.

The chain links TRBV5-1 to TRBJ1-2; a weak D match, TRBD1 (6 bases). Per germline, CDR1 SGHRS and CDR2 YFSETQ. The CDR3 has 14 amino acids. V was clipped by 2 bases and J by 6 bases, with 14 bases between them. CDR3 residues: CASSFLTGLDGYTF. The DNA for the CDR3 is TGCGCCAGCAGCTTCCTGACAGGACTAGATGGCTACACCTTC.

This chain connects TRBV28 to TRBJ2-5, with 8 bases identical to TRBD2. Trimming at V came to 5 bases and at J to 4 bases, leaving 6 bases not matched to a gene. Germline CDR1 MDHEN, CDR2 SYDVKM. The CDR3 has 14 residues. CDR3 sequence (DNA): TGTGCCAGCAGTCCTCCGGGACTAGTAGAGACCCAGTACTTC. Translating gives CASSPPGLVETQYF.

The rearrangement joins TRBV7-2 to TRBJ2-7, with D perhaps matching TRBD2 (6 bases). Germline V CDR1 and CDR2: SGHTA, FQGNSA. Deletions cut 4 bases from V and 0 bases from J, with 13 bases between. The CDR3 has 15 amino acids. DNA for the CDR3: TGTGCCAGCAGCTCCCCGGGGGACGGCTCCTACGAGCAGTACTTC. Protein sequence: CASSSPGDGSYEQYF.

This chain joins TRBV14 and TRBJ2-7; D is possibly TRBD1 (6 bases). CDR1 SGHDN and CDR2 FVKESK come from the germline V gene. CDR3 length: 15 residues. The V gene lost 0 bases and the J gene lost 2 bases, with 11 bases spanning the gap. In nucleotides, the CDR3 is TGTGCCAGCAGCCAAGACGCAGGGGCTCCCTACGAGCAGTACTTC. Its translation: CASSQDAGAPYEQYF. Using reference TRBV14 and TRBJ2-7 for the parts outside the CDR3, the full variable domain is EAGVTQFPSHSVIEKGQTVTLRCDPISGHDNLYWYRRVMGKEIKFLLHFVKESKQDESGMPNNRFLAERTGGTYSTLKVQPAELEDSGVYFCASSQDAGAPYEQYFGPGTRLTVT.

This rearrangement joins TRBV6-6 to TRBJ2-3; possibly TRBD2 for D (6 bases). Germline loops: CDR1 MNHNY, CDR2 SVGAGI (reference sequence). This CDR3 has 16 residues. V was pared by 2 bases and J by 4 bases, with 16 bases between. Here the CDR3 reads CASSYAGRIWADTQYF. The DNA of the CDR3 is TGTGCCAGCAGTTACGCGGGACGAATTTGGGCAGATACGCAGTATTTT.

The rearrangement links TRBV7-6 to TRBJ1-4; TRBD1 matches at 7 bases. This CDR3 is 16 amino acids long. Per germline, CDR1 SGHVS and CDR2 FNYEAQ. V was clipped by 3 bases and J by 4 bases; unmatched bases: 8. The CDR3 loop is CASSFTPGQLNEKLFF. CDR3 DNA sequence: TGTGCCAGCAGCTTTACTCCGGGACAGCTTAATGAAAAACTGTTTTTT. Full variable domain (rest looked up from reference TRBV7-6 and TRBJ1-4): GAGVSQSPRYKVTKRGQDVALRCDPISGHVSLYWYRQALGQGPEFLTYFNYEAQQDKSGLPNDRFSAERPEGSISTLTIQRTEQRDSAMYRCASSFTPGQLNEKLFFGSGTQLSVL.

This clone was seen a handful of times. The CDR3 DNA is TGTGCCAGCAGTTCGACAGGGCTTGGAAACACCATATATTTT. This gives the protein CASSSTGLGNTIYF. This rearrangement joins TRBV6-5 to TRBJ1-3; 7 bases line up with TRBD1. CDR3 length equals 14 residues. The germline V gene has CDR1 MNHEY and CDR2 SVGAGI. With 4 bases clipped from V and 3 bases from J, the junction kept 3 bases outside the gene matches.

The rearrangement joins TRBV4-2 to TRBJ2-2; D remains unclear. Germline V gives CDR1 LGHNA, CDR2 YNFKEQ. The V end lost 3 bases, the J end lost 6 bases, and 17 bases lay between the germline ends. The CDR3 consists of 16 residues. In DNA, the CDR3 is TGTGCCAGCAGCCACCAGGCTACCTCCCTTCCCGGGGAGCTGTTTTTT. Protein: CASSHQATSLPGELFF.

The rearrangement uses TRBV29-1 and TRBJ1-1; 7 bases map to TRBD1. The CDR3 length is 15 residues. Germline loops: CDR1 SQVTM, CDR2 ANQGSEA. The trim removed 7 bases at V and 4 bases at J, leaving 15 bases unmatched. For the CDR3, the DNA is TGCAGCGCCCGAAGCCCCCGGGACAGTTCCACTGAAGCTTTCTTT. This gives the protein CSARSPRDSSTEAFF.

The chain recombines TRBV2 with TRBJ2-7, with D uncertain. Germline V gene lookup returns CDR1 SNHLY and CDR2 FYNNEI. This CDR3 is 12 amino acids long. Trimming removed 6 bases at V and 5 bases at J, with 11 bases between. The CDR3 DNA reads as TGTGCCAGCAGGGAAATAGTCGACGAGCAGTACTTC. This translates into CASREIVDEQYF. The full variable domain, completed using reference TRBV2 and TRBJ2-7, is EPEVTQTPSHQVTQMGQEVILRCVPISNHLYFYWYRQILGQKVEFLVSFYNNEISEKSEIFDDQFSVERPDGSNFTLKIRSTKLEDSAMYFCASREIVDEQYFGPGTRLTVT.

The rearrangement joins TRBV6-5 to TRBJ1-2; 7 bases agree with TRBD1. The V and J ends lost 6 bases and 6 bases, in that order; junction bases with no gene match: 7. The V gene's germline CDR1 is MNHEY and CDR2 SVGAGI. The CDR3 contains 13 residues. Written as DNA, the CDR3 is TGTGCCAGCAGCAGGGGGGCCTCGGATGGCTACACCTTC. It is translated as CASSRGASDGYTF.

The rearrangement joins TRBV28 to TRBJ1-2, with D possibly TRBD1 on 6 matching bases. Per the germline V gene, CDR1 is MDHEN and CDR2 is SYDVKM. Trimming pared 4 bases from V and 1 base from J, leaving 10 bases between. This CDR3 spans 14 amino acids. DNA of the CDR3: TGTGCCAGCAGTTCGCGCAGGGGTAACTATGGCTACACCTTC. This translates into CASSSRRGNYGYTF.

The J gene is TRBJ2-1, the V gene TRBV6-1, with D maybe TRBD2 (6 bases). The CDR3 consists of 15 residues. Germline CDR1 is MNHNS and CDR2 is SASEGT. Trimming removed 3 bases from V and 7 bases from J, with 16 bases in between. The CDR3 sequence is CASSDVSGGRNEQFF. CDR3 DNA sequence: TGTGCCAGCAGTGATGTTAGCGGAGGGCGTAATGAGCAGTTCTTC.

CDR3 DNA: TGTGCCAGCAGCCGAGGACTGTCCCATCAGCAGTTCTTC. It specifies CASSRGLSHQQFF. The J gene is TRBJ2-1, the V gene TRBV11-2, with D possibly matching TRBD2 (5 bases). CDR3 length: 13 amino acids. Germline CDR1 and CDR2: SGHAT and FQNNGV. V lost 5 bases and J 11 bases, leaving 16 bases between the germline ends.

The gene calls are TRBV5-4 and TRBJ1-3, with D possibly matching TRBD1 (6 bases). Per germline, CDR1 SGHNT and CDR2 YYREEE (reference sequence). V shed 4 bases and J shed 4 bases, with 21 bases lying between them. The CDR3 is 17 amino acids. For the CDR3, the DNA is TGTGCCAGCAGCACCAGGACAGCCCTCCCGGCCGGAAACACCATATATTTT. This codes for CASSTRTALPAGNTIYF.

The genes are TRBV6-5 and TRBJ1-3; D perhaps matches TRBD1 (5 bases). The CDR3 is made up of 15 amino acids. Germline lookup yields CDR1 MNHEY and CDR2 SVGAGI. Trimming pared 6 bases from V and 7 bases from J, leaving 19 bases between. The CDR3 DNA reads TGTGCCAGCAGCCCCTTGAGACACCCAGGGAACACCATATATTTT. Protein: CASSPLRHPGNTIYF.

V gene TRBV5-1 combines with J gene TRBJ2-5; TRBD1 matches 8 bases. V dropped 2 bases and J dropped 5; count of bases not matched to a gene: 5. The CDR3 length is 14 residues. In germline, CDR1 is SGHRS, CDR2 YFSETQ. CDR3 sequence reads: CASSLNRGWETQYF. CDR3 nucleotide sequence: TGCGCCAGCAGCTTAAACAGGGGGTGGGAGACCCAGTACTTC. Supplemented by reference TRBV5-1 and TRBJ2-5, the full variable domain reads KAGVTQTPRYLIKTRGQQVTLSCSPISGHRSVSWYQQTPGQGLQFLFEYFSETQRNKGNFPGRFSGRQFSNSRSEMNVSTLELGDSALYLCASSLNRGWETQYFGPGTRLLVL.

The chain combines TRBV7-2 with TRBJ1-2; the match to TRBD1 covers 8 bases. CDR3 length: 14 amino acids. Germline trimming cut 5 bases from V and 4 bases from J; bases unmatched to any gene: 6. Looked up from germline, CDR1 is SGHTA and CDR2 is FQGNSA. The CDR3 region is CASSPGQGAYGYTF. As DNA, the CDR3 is TGTGCCAGCAGCCCCGGACAGGGCGCCTATGGCTACACCTTC.

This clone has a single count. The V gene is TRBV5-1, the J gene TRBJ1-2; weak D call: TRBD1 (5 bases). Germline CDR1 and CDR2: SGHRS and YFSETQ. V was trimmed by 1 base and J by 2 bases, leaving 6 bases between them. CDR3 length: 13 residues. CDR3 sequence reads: CASSLSGNYGYTF. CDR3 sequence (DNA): TGCGCCAGCAGCTTGTCAGGGAACTATGGCTACACCTTC.

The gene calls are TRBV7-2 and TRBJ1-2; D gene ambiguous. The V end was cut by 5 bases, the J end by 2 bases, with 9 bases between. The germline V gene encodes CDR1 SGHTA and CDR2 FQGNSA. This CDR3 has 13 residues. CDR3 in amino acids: CASSPDGNYGYTF. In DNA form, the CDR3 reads TGTGCCAGCAGCCCCGACGGGAACTATGGCTACACCTTC.

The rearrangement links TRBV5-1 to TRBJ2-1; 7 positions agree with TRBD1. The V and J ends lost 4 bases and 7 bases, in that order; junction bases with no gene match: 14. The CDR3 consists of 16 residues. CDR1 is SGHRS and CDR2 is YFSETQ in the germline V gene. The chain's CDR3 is CASSNRGSGARNEQFF. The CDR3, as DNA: TGCGCCAGCAGCAACAGGGGTTCGGGTGCGAGGAATGAGCAGTTCTTC.

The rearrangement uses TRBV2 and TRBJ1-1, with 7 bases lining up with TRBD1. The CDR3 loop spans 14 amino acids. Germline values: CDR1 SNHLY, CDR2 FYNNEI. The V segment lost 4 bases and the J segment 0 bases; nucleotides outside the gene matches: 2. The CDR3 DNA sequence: TGTGCCAGCAGTGTAGGGGGCATGAACACTGAAGCTTTCTTT. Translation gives CASSVGGMNTEAFF.